Below, 9 T cell receptor beta chains from the same sample are listed, as sequenced in a study of blood T cell repertoires in COVID-19. Assay: immunoSEQ multiplex PCR; the TCRdb copy retains only in-frame clones and omits some. The repertoire holds approximately 530,000 clones, with around nine tenths as singletons. Sequenced material: peripheral blood. Every receptor here comes from a woman between 50 and 59 years old with COVID-19, enrolled during active disease.

The V call is TRBV3-1 (or the pseudogene TRBV3-2), the J call TRBJ2-5; maybe TRBD2 (6 bases). The CDR3 covers 13 residues. Germline CDR1 is LGHDT and CDR2 is YNNKEL (reference sequence). The V and J ends lost 7 bases and 1 base respectively, with 10 bases between them. CDR3 residues: CASNGGVQETQYF. Written as DNA, the CDR3 is TGTGCCAGCAACGGGGGAGTCCAAGAGACCCAGTACTTC.

The chain employs TRBV7-3 and TRBJ1-1; weak D call: TRBD1 (5 bases). V was pared by 1 base and J by 0 bases, with 9 bases between. CDR1 SGHTA and CDR2 FQGTGA come from the germline V gene. The CDR3 length is 15 residues. CDR3 loop: CASSLRQNLNTEAFF. The DNA of the CDR3 is TGTGCCAGCAGCTTAAGACAGAACCTGAACACTGAAGCTTTCTTT.

The J gene is TRBJ1-2, the V gene TRBV9; 11 bases align to TRBD1. The CDR3 consists of 18 residues. Looked up from germline, CDR1 is SGDLS and CDR2 is YYNGEE. V lost 0 bases to trimming and J lost 4 bases; unmatched junction nucleotides: 11. The CDR3 spells CASSVGIGDRGILYGYTF. CDR3 in DNA: TGTGCCAGCAGCGTAGGGATCGGGGACAGGGGGATCCTCTATGGCTACACCTTC.

V usage is TRBV2 and J usage is TRBJ1-6; tentatively, D is TRBD1 (6 bases). Germline CDR1 reads SNHLY; CDR2 reads FYNNEI. The CDR3 spans 18 residues. V was clipped by 7 bases and J by 3 bases, with 22 bases between them. DNA for the CDR3: TGTGCCAGCACCGCCCCCCCGGTGGGGGCCATCTATAATTCACCCCTCCACTTT. This sequence encodes CASTAPPVGAIYNSPLHF.

This clone was seen only a few times. The chain employs TRBV29-1 and TRBJ1-2; D gene unclear. Germline V lookup: CDR1 SQVTM, CDR2 ANQGSEA. This CDR3 comprises 11 residues. Trimming pared 7 bases from V and 8 bases from J, leaving 14 bases between. The CDR3 loop is CSDSVGEGYTF. As DNA, the CDR3 is TGCAGCGACTCTGTCGGGGAAGGCTACACCTTC.

V gene TRBV28 combines with J gene TRBJ1-2, with D maybe TRBD1 (5 bases). CDR1 and CDR2 (germline): MDHEN, SYDVKM. The CDR3 covers 15 residues. V lost 3 bases and J 5 bases, leaving 16 bases between the germline ends. The CDR3 is CASSFPVSGAYGYTF. For the CDR3, the DNA is TGTGCCAGCAGTTTCCCTGTCAGCGGGGCATATGGCTACACCTTC.

V gene TRBV19 combines with J gene TRBJ1-1; 12 nucleotides align to TRBD1. The germline V gene encodes CDR1 LNHDA and CDR2 SQIVND (reference sequence). The CDR3 totals 17 residues. Trimming took 3 bases from V and 1 from J; bases not matched to a gene: 6. The CDR3 DNA follows: TGTGCCAGTAGTATCAGGGGACAGGGGGCTCGGAACACTGAAGCTTTCTTT. Its translation: CASSIRGQGARNTEAFF.

The chain employs TRBV19 and TRBJ1-1; D remains unclear. The germline V gene has CDR1 LNHDA and CDR2 SQIVND (reference sequence). The CDR3 contains 15 residues. V dropped 1 base and J dropped 1 base, with 10 bases sitting between them. CDR3 sequence (DNA): TGTGCCAGTAGTATAGGAGGGTACAGGAACACTGAAGCTTTCTTT. Its translation is CASSIGGYRNTEAFF. Based on the CDR3 plus reference TRBV19 and TRBJ1-1, the full variable domain is DGGITQSPKYLFRKEGQNVTLSCEQNLNHDAMYWYRQDPGQGLRLIYYSQIVNDFQKGDIAEGYSVSREKKESFPLTVTSAQKNPTAFYLCASSIGGYRNTEAFFGQGTRLTVV.

This rearrangement joins TRBV19 to TRBJ1-5; TRBD1 is a possible D gene (5 bases). Deletions cut 7 bases from V and 0 bases from J, with 10 bases between. Germline CDR1 LNHDA, CDR2 SQIVND (reference sequence). The CDR3 loop spans 14 amino acids. Written as DNA, the CDR3 is TGTGCCAGTATGGGGGGTATTAGCAATCAGCCCCAGCATTTT. Translated, it gives CASMGGISNQPQHF.